This TCR beta chain was profiled in a study of T cell responses to AZD1222 COVID-19 vaccine. About this clone itself: The antigen remains undetermined.

Findings and limits, study-wide: Among AZD1222 vaccinees, only 5 to 7 were seropositive at baseline. In a largely white British group with more females than males, clonal diversity was possibly underestimated.

Only in-frame clones appear in the TCRdb table, and some are missing; sequencing was by immunoSEQ multiplex PCR. There are fewer than 200,000 clones in the sample; about 89% occur only once, and over 1.5% lies in the top ten. Sequencing was performed on peripheral blood, taken 28 days after the second AZD1222 dose. The TCR sequence derives from an adult who received the AZD1222 COVID-19 vaccine.

The CDR3 region has the DNA TGTGCTAGTGGTTTGGATCTTAGGGGGAAGCAGTACTTC. It codes for CASGLDLRGKQYF. This rearrangement joins TRBV12-5 to TRBJ2-7; tentative D call: TRBD1 (6 bases). The germline gives CDR1 LGHNT, CDR2 FRNRAP. This CDR3 is built from 13 residues. V was trimmed by 1 base and J by 8 bases, leaving 12 bases between them. Full variable domain (rest looked up from reference TRBV12-5 and TRBJ2-7): DARVTQTPRHKVTEMGQEVTMRCQPILGHNTVFWYRQTMMQGLELLAYFRNRAPLDDSGMPKDRFSAEMPDATLATLKIQPSEPRDSAVYFCASGLDLRGKQYFGPGTRLTVT.